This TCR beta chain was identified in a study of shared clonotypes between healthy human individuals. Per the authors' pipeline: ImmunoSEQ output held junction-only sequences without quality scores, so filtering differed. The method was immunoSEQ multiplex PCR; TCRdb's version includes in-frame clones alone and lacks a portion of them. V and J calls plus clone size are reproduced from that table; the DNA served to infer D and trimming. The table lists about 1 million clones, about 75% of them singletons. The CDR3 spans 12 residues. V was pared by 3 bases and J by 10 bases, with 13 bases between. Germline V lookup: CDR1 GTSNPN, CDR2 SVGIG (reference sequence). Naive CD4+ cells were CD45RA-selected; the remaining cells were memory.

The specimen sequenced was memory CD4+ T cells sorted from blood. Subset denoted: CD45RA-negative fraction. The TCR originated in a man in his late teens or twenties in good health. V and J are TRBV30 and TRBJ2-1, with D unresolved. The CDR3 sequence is CAWSFVLREQFF. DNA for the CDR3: TGTGCCTGGAGCTTCGTTTTGCGGGAGCAGTTCTTC. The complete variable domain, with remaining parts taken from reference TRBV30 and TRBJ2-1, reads SQTIHQWPATLVQPVGSPLSLECTVEGTSNPNLYWYRQAAGRGLQLLFYSVGIGQISSEVPQNLSASRPQDRQFILSSKKLLLSDSGFYLCAWSFVLREQFFGPGTRLTVL.